A selection of T cell receptor beta chains follows, all from one sample in a study of cytomegalovirus exposure and HLA in healthy donors. Method: immunoSEQ multiplex PCR; TCRdb's copy keeps in-frame clones and lacks some. The sample contains over 100,000 clones, about 75% of which appear only once. The sample taken for sequencing was PBMCs. The receptors stem from a middle-aged woman in good health and CMV-seropositive. CDR3s include the opening cysteine and the closing phenylalanine or tryptophan. D genes are given only for firm matches. Not all rows give a size; the values are once, few, many and, for expanded clones, a class.

abundance: .; d_gene: TRBD1; len: 17; v_gene: TRBV7-9; j_gene: TRBJ1-1; CDR3aa: CSSSQRGLIRGDTEAFF; CDR3nt: TGTTCCAGCAGTCAGCGAGGCTTAATCAGGGGGGACACTGAAGCTTTCTTT
abundance: few; d_gene: TRBD1; len: 13; v_gene: TRBV5-6; j_gene: TRBJ2-5; CDR3aa: CASSRDRDETQYF; CDR3nt: TGTGCCAGCAGCCGGGACAGGGACGAGACCCAGTACTTC
abundance: .; d_gene: .; len: 15; v_gene: TRBV6-1; j_gene: TRBJ2-5; CDR3aa: CASRYSSGQGETQYF; CDR3nt: TGTGCCAGCCGCTATTCCTCGGGGCAGGGGGAGACCCAGTACTTC
abundance: few; d_gene: TRBD1; len: 12; v_gene: TRBV7-2; j_gene: TRBJ1-3; CDR3aa: CATGGTGNTIYF; CDR3nt: TGTGCCACAGGGGGTACTGGAAACACCATATATTTT
abundance: .; d_gene: .; len: 14; v_gene: TRBV5-1; j_gene: TRBJ2-7; CDR3aa: CASSLVAGEYEQYF; CDR3nt: TGCGCCAGCAGCTTGGTAGCAGGGGAATACGAGCAGTACTTC
abundance: .; d_gene: TRBD1; len: 15; v_gene: TRBV27; j_gene: TRBJ2-7; CDR3aa: CASRHRQGAFYEQYF; CDR3nt: TGTGCCAGCAGACATCGACAGGGGGCTTTCTACGAGCAGTACTTC
abundance: few; d_gene: .; len: 14; v_gene: TRBV11-1; j_gene: TRBJ1-1; CDR3aa: CASSPRTVNTEAFF; CDR3nt: TGTGCCAGCAGCCCTCGGACAGTGAACACTGAAGCTTTCTTT
abundance: few; d_gene: .; len: 14; v_gene: TRBV15; j_gene: TRBJ2-1; CDR3aa: CATSPRKTENEQFF; CDR3nt: TGTGCCACCAGCCCACGGAAGACAGAGAATGAGCAGTTCTTC
abundance: .; d_gene: .; len: 16; v_gene: TRBV7-3; j_gene: TRBJ1-1; CDR3aa: CASSLVESGAGSEAFF; CDR3nt: TGTGCCAGCAGCTTAGTGGAGTCAGGGGCCGGGTCTGAAGCTTTCTTT
abundance: .; d_gene: .; len: 15; v_gene: TRBV6-1; j_gene: TRBJ1-1; CDR3aa: CASSEPTGIGTEAFF; CDR3nt: TGTGCCAGCAGTGAACCTACAGGGATTGGCACTGAAGCTTTCTTT
abundance: few; d_gene: .; len: 15; v_gene: TRBV5-1; j_gene: TRBJ1-1; CDR3aa: CASSLAMGARTEAFF; CDR3nt: TGCGCCAGCAGCTTGGCCATGGGGGCTAGGACTGAAGCTTTCTTT
abundance: few; d_gene: .; len: 14; v_gene: TRBV18; j_gene: TRBJ1-5; CDR3aa: CASSGDTSNQPQHF; CDR3nt: TGTGCCAGCTCAGGGGACACCAGCAATCAGCCCCAGCATTTT
abundance: .; d_gene: TRBD2; len: 15; v_gene: TRBV19; j_gene: TRBJ2-7; CDR3aa: CASSPGRGGLHEQYF; CDR3nt: TGTGCCAGTAGCCCCGGACGGGGGGGACTTCACGAGCAGTACTTC
abundance: few; d_gene: .; len: 14; v_gene: TRBV6-5; j_gene: TRBJ2-7; CDR3aa: CASSPAGGYYEQYF; CDR3nt: TGTGCCAGCAGCCCCGCTGGGGGCTACTACGAGCAGTACTTC
abundance: few; d_gene: TRBD1; len: 16; v_gene: TRBV18; j_gene: TRBJ2-3; CDR3aa: CASSHIAGTGTDTQYF; CDR3nt: TGTGCCAGCTCTCATATCGCCGGGACAGGGACTGATACGCAGTATTTT
abundance: .; d_gene: .; len: 14; v_gene: TRBV2; j_gene: TRBJ1-5; CDR3aa: CASSGAGGYQPQHF; CDR3nt: TGTGCCAGCAGTGGGGCGGGGGGATATCAGCCCCAGCATTTT
abundance: .; d_gene: .; len: 15; v_gene: TRBV5-1; j_gene: TRBJ1-2; CDR3aa: CASSLAPGSVYGYTF; CDR3nt: TGCGCCAGCAGCTTGGCGCCGGGATCTGTCTATGGCTACACCTTC
abundance: .; d_gene: .; len: 15; v_gene: TRBV4-1; j_gene: TRBJ1-6; CDR3aa: CASSQDTRGNSPLHF; CDR3nt: TGCGCCAGCAGCCAAGATACAAGGGGGAATTCACCCCTCCACTTT
abundance: .; d_gene: TRBD1; len: 15; v_gene: TRBV6-5; j_gene: TRBJ1-2; CDR3aa: CASMQQGDPNYGYTF; CDR3nt: TGTGCCAGCATGCAACAGGGGGACCCTAACTATGGCTACACCTTC
abundance: .; d_gene: .; len: 15; v_gene: TRBV4-1; j_gene: TRBJ1-5; CDR3aa: CASSGGVDSYQPQHF; CDR3nt: TGCGCCAGCAGCGGAGGTGTGGACAGTTATCAGCCCCAGCATTTT
abundance: .; d_gene: .; len: 14; v_gene: TRBV30; j_gene: TRBJ2-1; CDR3aa: CAWSTEVGGNEQFF; CDR3nt: TGTGCCTGGAGTACCGAGGTCGGGGGCAATGAGCAGTTCTTC
abundance: .; d_gene: .; len: 15; v_gene: TRBV6-5; j_gene: TRBJ1-3; CDR3aa: CASSYSGPQGNTIYF; CDR3nt: TGTGCCAGCAGTTACTCGGGCCCCCAGGGAAACACCATATATTTT
abundance: .; d_gene: TRBD1; len: 15; v_gene: TRBV5-1; j_gene: TRBJ1-2; CDR3aa: CASSYYPGGGNGYTF; CDR3nt: TGCGCCAGCAGCTACTATCCAGGGGGCGGGAATGGCTACACCTTC